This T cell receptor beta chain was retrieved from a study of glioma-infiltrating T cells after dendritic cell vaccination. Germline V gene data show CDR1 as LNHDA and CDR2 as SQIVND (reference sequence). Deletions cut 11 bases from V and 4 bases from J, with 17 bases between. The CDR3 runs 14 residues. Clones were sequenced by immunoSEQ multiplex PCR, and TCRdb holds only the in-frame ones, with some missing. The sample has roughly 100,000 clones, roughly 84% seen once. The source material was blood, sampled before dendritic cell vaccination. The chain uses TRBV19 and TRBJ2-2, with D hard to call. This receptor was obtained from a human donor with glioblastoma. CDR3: CASTWAQGTGELFF. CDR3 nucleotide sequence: TGTGCCTCGACCTGGGCTCAAGGCACCGGGGAGCTGTTTTTT. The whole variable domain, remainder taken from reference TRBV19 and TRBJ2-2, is DGGITQSPKYLFRKEGQNVTLSCEQNLNHDAMYWYRQDPGQGLRLIYYSQIVNDFQKGDIAEGYSVSREKKESFPLTVTSAQKNPTAFYLCASTWAQGTGELFFGEGSRLTVL.